These 2 T cell receptor beta chains originate from one sample sequenced in a study of identical twins. TCRdb redid the calling of the 5' RACE reads with MiXCR, one entry per CDR3 protein. Of hundreds of thousands of distinct CDR3 sequences detected, approximately 13% appear once; the ten largest clones hold just over 7%. The sample was also reused in another study, on yellow fever vaccine responses in identical twins.

Sequencing was carried out using CD8+ T cells sorted from blood. The receptors come from a woman aged 18-29 years in good health.

The chain recombines TRBV20-1 with TRBJ2-1; tentatively, D is TRBD2 (5 bases). Germline CDR1 and CDR2: DFQATT and SNEGSKA (reference sequence). The CDR3 is made up of 15 amino acids. Trimming cost V 1 base and J 0 bases, with 10 bases left between them. CDR3 sequence reads: CSARGAVSSYNEQFF. CDR3 nucleotides: TGCAGTGCTAGAGGAGCGGTTAGCTCCTACAATGAGCAGTTCTTC.

There are a few counts of this clonotype. This chain uses TRBV11-2 with TRBJ2-7, with 13 bases lining up with TRBD2. The CDR3 loop spans 20 amino acids. The germline V gene encodes CDR1 SGHAT and CDR2 FQNNGV. Trimming removed 0 bases from V and 6 bases from J; junction bases left unmatched: 17. This CDR3 reads CASSLDTGLAGAEILCEQYF. In DNA form, the CDR3 reads TGTGCCAGCAGCTTAGATACAGGACTAGCGGGAGCAGAGATATTGTGCGAGCAGTACTTC.